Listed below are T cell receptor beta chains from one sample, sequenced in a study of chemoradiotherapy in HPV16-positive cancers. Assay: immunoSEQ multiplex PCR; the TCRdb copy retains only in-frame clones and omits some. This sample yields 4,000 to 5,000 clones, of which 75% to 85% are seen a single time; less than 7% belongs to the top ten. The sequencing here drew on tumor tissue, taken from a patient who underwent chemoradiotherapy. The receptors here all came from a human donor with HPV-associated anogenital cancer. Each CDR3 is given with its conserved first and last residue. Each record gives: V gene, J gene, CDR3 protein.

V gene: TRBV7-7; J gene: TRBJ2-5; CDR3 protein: CASSLRVSQETQYF
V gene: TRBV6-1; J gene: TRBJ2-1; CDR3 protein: CASMISSGGYNEQFF
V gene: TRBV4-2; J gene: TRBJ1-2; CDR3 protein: CASSPGREGYYGYTF
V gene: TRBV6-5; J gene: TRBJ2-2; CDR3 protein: CASSYRIRSGELFF
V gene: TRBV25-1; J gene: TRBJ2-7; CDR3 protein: CASSLGGREQYF
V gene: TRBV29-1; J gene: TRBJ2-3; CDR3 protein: CSVEFRDTQYF
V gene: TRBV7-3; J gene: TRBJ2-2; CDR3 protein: CASSPGGSGNTGELFF
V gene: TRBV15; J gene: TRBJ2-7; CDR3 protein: CATSTTGVRYEQYF
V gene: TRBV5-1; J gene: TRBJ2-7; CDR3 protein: CASSRTSGTSYEQYF
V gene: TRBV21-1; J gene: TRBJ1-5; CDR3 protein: CASSKARAEVQPQHF
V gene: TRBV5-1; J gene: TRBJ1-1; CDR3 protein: CASSLGPRGGTGVTEAFF
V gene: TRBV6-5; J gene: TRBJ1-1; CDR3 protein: CASSYSGPKNTEAFF
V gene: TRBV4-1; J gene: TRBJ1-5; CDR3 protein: CASSRLSGQGNQPQHF
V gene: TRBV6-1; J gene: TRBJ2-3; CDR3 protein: CASQLMVMLTDTQYF
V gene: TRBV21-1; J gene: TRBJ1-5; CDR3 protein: CASSPPLRINQPQHF
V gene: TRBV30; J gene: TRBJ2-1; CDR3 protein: CAWRRLAGGPRGEQFF
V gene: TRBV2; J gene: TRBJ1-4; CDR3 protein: CASRTLRDEKLFF
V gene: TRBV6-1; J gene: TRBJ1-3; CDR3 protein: CASSARGSGNTIYF
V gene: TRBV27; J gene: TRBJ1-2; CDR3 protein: CASGLLASYGYTF
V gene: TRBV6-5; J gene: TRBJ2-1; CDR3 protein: CASSYSYASSYNEQFF
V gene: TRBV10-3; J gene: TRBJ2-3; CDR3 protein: CAISAPGVPDTQYF
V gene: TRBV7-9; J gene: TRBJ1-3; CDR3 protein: CASSVTGGAGGNTIYF
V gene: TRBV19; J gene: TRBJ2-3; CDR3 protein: CASSIDQVRADTQYF
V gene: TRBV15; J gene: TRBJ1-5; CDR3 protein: CATSRQTGAAPQPQHF